The subject of this entry is one T cell receptor (beta chain). Its antigen is not known. The source of the sample is a study of T cell repertoires in cytomegalovirus infection. Study-level information: In public TCR beta signatures, there were indications of both CMV infection and matching HLA type.

The study, taken as a whole, reports: In two of eight donors, the top clonotype was HLA-C-restricted CMV-specific.

TCRdb re-called the reads with MiXCR, one entry per CDR3 protein. The data show some 900,000 distinct CDR3 sequences, 30% to 35% seen once. Between the trimmed V and J ends, which lost 0 bases and 8 bases, there was a span of 8 bases. Germline V gene lookup returns CDR1 MNHEY and CDR2 SVGAGI. The CDR3 length is 13 residues. The chain joins TRBV6-5 to TRBJ2-1, with a weak D call TRBD2 (5 bases). This receptor was taken from a human donor in good health (CMV status not recorded). Some clones in this sample may be carry-over from other donors' samples. The sequenced sample was cultured CD8+ T cells from PBMCs, obtained from culture after CMV antigen stimulation. DNA of the CDR3: TGTGCCAGCAGTTACTCGATGAGGGATGAGCAGTTCTTC. Translated: CASSYSMRDEQFF.